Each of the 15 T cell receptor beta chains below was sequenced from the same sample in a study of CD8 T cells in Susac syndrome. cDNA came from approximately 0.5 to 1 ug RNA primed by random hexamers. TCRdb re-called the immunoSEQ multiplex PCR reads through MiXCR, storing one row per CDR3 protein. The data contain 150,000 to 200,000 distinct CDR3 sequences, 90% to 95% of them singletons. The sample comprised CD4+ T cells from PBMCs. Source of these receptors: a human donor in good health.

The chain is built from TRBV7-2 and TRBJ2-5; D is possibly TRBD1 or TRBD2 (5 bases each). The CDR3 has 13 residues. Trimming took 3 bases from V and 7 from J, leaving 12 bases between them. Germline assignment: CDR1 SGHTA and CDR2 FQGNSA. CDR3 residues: CASSFGTAGTQYF. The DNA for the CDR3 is TGTGCCAGCAGCTTCGGGACCGCCGGGACCCAGTACTTC. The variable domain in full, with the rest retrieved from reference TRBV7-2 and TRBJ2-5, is GAGVSQSPSNKVTEKGKDVELRCDPISGHTALYWYRQSLGQGLEFLIYFQGNSAPDKSGLPSDRFSAERTGGSVSTLTIQRTQQEDSAVYLCASSFGTAGTQYFGPGTRLLVL.

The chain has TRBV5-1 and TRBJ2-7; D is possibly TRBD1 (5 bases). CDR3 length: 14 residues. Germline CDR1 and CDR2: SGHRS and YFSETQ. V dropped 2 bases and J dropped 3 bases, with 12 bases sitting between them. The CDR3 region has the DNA TGCGCCAGCAGCTTAACAGGTCCTAACTACGAGCAGTACTTC. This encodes CASSLTGPNYEQYF.

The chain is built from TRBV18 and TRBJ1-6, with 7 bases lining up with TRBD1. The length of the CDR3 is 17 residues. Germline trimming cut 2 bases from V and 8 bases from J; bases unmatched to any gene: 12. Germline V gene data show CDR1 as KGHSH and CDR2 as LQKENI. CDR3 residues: CASSPSRQGEEHSPLHF. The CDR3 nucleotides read TGTGCCAGCTCACCAAGTCGACAGGGCGAAGAGCATTCACCCCTCCACTTT.

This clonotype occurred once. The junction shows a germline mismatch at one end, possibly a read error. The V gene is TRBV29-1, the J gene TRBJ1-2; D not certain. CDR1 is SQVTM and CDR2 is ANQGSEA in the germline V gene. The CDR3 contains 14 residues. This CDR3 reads CSVEVPPRNYGYTF. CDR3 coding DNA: TGCAGCGTCGAAGTACCCCCTCGTAACTATGGCTACACCTTC.

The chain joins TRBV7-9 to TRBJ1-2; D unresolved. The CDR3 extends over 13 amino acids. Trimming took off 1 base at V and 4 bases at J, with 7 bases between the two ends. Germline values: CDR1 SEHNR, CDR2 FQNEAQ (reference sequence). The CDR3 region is CASSLGIGYGYTF. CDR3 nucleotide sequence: TGTGCCAGCAGCTTAGGGATCGGCTATGGCTACACCTTC.

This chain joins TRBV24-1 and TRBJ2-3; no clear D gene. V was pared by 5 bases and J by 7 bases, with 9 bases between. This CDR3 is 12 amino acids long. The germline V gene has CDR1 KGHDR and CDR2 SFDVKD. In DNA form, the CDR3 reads TGTGCCACCAGTGGTGATCTCAATACGCAGTATTTT. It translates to CATSGDLNTQYF.

The CDR3, as DNA: TGTGCCAGCAGCACCCGACTAGCGGGGAAGAACACCGGGGAGCTGTTTTTT. Translating it yields CASSTRLAGKNTGELFF. This chain links TRBV5-6 with TRBJ2-2; 11 positions agree with TRBD2. The CDR3 is 17 residues long. Germline trimming cut 4 bases from V and 1 base from J; bases unmatched to any gene: 6. Per the germline V gene, CDR1 is SGHDT and CDR2 is YYEEEE.

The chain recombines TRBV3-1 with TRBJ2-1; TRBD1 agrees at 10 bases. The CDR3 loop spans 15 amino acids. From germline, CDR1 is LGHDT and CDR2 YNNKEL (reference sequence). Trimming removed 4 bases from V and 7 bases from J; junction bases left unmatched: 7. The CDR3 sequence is CASSPLGDRGNEQFF. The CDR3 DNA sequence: TGTGCCAGCAGCCCCCTCGGGGACAGGGGTAATGAGCAGTTCTTC.

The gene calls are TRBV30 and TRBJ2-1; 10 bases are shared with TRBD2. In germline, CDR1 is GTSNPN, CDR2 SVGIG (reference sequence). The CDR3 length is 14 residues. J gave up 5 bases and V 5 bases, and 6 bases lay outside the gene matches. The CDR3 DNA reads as TGTGCCTGGGTTAGCGGGGGGACACACAATGAGCAGTTCTTC. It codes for CAWVSGGTHNEQFF. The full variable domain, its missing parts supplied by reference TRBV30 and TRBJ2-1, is SQTIHQWPATLVQPVGSPLSLECTVEGTSNPNLYWYRQAAGRGLQLLFYSVGIGQISSEVPQNLSASRPQDRQFILSSKKLLLSDSGFYLCAWVSGGTHNEQFFGPGTRLTVL.

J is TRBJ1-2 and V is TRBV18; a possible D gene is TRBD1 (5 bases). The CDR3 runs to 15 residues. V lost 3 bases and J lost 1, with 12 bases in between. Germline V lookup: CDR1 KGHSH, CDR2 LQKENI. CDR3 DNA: TGTGCCAGCTCACCTACGACAGAACTTAACTATGGCTACACCTTC. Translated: CASSPTTELNYGYTF.

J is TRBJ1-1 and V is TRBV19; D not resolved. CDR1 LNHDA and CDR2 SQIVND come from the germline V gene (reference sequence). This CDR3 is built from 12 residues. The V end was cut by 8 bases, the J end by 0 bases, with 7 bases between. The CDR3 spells CASGDMNTEAFF. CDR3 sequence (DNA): TGTGCCAGTGGCGATATGAACACTGAAGCTTTCTTT.

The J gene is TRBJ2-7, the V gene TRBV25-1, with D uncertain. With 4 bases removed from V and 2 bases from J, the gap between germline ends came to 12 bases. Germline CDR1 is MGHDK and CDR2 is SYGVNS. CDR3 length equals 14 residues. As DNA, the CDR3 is TGTGCCAGCAGTGGAACCGCTGGGCCCTACGAGCAGTACTTC. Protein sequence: CASSGTAGPYEQYF.

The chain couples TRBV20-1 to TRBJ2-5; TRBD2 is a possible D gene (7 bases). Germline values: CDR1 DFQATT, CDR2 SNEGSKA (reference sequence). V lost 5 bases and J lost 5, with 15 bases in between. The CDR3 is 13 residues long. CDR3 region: CSALPGGRETQYF. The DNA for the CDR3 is TGCAGTGCTTTACCGGGGGGCCGGGAGACCCAGTACTTC.

The CDR3 region has the DNA TGCAGCGCCCTCCATGCCTATGGCTACACCTTC. Translating gives CSALHAYGYTF. The rearrangement joins TRBV29-1 to TRBJ1-2; D is undetermined. Per the germline V gene, CDR1 is SQVTM and CDR2 is ANQGSEA. Trimming removed 7 bases at V and 4 bases at J, with 10 bases between. This CDR3 is built from 11 residues. Together with reference TRBV29-1 and TRBJ1-2, the CDR3 gives the full variable domain: SAVISQKPSRDICQRGTSLTIQCQVDSQVTMMFWYRQQPGQSLTLIATANQGSEATYESGFVIDKFPISRPNLTFSTLTVSNMSPEDSSIYLCSALHAYGYTFGSGTRLTVV.

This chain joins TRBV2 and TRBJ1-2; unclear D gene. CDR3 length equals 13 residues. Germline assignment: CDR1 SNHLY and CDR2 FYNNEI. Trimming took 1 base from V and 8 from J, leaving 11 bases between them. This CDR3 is CASSEGRGRGYTF. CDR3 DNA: TGTGCCAGCAGTGAAGGGAGAGGGCGCGGCTACACCTTC.